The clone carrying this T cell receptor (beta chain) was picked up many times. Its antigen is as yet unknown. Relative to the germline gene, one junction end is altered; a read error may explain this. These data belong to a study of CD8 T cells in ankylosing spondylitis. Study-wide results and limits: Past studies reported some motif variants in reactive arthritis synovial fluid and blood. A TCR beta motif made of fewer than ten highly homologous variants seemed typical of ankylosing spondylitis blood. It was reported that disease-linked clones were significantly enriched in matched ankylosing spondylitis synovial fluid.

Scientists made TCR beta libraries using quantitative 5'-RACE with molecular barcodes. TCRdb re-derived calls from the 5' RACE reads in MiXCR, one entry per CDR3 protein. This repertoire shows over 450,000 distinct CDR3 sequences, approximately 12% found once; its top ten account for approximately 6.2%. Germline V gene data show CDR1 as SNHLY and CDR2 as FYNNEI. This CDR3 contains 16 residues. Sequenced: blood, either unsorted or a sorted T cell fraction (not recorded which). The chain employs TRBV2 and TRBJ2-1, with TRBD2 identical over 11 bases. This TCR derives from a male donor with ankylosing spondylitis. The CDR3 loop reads CASREGTSGGYNEQFF. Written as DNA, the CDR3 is TGTGCCAGCAGGGAAGGGACTAGCGGAGGATACAATGAGCAGTTCTTC.